A single sample is the source of the 15 T cell receptor beta chains below, sequenced in a study of identical twins. TCRdb re-called the 5' RACE reads through MiXCR, storing one row per CDR3 protein. Of 300,000 to 400,000 distinct CDR3 sequences detected, around 12% appear once; the ten largest clones hold more than 6%. These sequences were also reported in another study, on yellow fever vaccine responses in identical twins.

What was sequenced was CD8+ T cells sorted from blood. These TCRs come from a woman under 30 in good health.

The chain uses TRBV6-1 and TRBJ2-1; D gene unclear. This CDR3 has 15 residues. Trimming removed 6 bases from V and 0 bases from J, with 12 bases in between. CDR1 is MNHNS and CDR2 is SASEGT in the germline V gene. The CDR3 region has the DNA TGTGCCAGCAGCCTAAAGTCTGCCTCCTACAATGAGCAGTTCTTC. This gives the protein CASSLKSASYNEQFF.

The rearrangement joins TRBV9 to TRBJ2-4; D may be TRBD2 (6 bases). CDR1 is SGDLS, CDR2 YYNGEE, per germline. Trimming cost V 1 base and J 8 bases, with 13 bases left between them. This CDR3 has 14 amino acids. CDR3 sequence (DNA): TGTGCCAGCAGCGTATGGGGGACTGGGGACATTCAGTACTTC. Protein: CASSVWGTGDIQYF.

Only a few counts were recorded for this clonotype. The V gene is TRBV7-8, the J gene TRBJ2-3, with a weak D call TRBD1 (6 bases). The germline V gene has CDR1 SGHVS and CDR2 FQNEAQ. V gave up 5 bases and J gave up 0 bases, with 18 bases separating them. The CDR3 length is 17 residues. CDR3 sequence: CASSLDPPGHSTDTQYF. The CDR3 coding sequence is TGTGCCAGCAGCCTTGATCCCCCGGGACATAGCACAGATACGCAGTATTTT.

This clonotype has only a few counts. This sequence joins TRBV20-1 and TRBJ1-4, with D perhaps matching TRBD1 (5 bases). The germline CDR1 and CDR2 sequences are DFQATT and SNEGSKA (reference sequence). CDR3 size: 14 residues. Between the trimmed V and J ends, which lost 5 bases and 5 bases, there was a span of 15 bases. As DNA, the CDR3 is TGCAGTGCTCCGTCCAGGGCGGTGAATGAAAAACTGTTTTTT. This gives the protein CSAPSRAVNEKLFF.

Many counts were recorded for this clonotype. The V and J genes are TRBV20-1 and TRBJ2-7, with TRBD1 matching over 8 bases. V trimming: 2 bases; J trimming: 4 bases; junction bases outside the gene matches: 10. The CDR3 extends over 15 amino acids. Germline loops: CDR1 DFQATT, CDR2 SNEGSKA (reference sequence). The CDR3 nucleotides read TGCAGTGCTAGACGATGGACAGGGCCATTATACGAGCAGTACGTC. As protein: CSARRWTGPLYEQYV.

This clonotype was found many times. V and J are TRBV27 and TRBJ2-2; D is unresolved. Trimming removed 4 bases at V and 8 bases at J, with 5 bases between. Germline values: CDR1 MNHEY, CDR2 SMNVEV (reference sequence). There are 11 residues in the CDR3. CDR3 bases: TGTGCCAGCAGTTCTGGGGGGGAGCTGTTTTTT. Protein product: CASSSGGELFF.

This clonotype was seen only a few times. The CDR3 spells CASSPHTDATGGEQFF. For the CDR3, the DNA is TGTGCCAGCAGTCCCCATACGGATGCCACAGGAGGAGAGCAGTTCTTC. The rearrangement joins TRBV6-2 or TRBV6-3 to TRBJ2-1, with D tentatively TRBD1 or TRBD2 (5 bases each). V shed 5 bases and J shed 10 bases, with 24 bases lying between them. CDR3 length equals 16 residues. The germline V gene encodes CDR1 MNHEY and CDR2 SVGEGT.

This clonotype was seen a few times. The rearrangement links TRBV3-1 to TRBJ1-5, with 8 bases lining up with TRBD1. V shed 6 bases, J shed 3 bases, and the junction held 7 bases outside the gene matches. Germline V gene lookup returns CDR1 LGHDT and CDR2 YNNKEL (reference sequence). The CDR3 has 15 amino acids. CDR3 nucleotide sequence: TGTGCCAGCAGTTCCGACAGGGGCGACAATCAGCCCCAGCATTTT. As protein: CASSSDRGDNQPQHF.

This clonotype was detected a few times. The chain carries TRBV5-1 and TRBJ2-7; 8 positions match TRBD1. The CDR3 runs 15 residues. Germline assignment: CDR1 SGHRS and CDR2 YFSETQ. J gave up 4 bases and V 1 base, and 7 bases lay outside the gene matches. The CDR3 loop is CASSLMPGGRYEQYV. The CDR3 DNA sequence: TGCGCCAGCAGCTTGATGCCAGGGGGCAGATACGAGCAGTACGTC.

The chain combines TRBV4-1 with TRBJ2-2; 7 bases fit TRBD2. Germline V gives CDR1 MGHRA, CDR2 YSYEKL. The CDR3 sequence is 17 residues long. The junction had 9 bases not matched to a gene; V was cut back by 0 bases and J by 5 bases. In DNA, the CDR3 is TGCGCCAGCAGCCAAGAACCGGGTGGGGGGGGAACCGGGGAGCTGTTTTTT. It specifies CASSQEPGGGGTGELFF.

This clonotype was seen more than once but under ten times. The chain is built from TRBV7-9 and TRBJ2-5; 7 bases align to TRBD1. CDR3 size: 11 residues. The germline CDR1 and CDR2 sequences are SEHNR and FQNEAQ (reference sequence). V gave up 7 bases and J gave up 8 bases; unmatched junction bases: 4. CDR3 DNA: TGTGCCAGCAAAAGGGACAGCACCCAGTACTTC. Encoded protein: CASKRDSTQYF. Supplemented by reference TRBV7-9 and TRBJ2-5, the full variable domain reads DTGVSQNPRHKITKRGQNVTFRCDPISEHNRLYWYRQTLGQGPEFLTYFQNEAQLEKSRLLSDRFSAERPKGSFSTLEIQRTEQGDSAMYLCASKRDSTQYFGPGTRLLVL.

A few counts support this clonotype. The genes are TRBV6-1 and TRBJ2-7; 8 bases fit TRBD1. CDR1 is MNHNS, CDR2 SASEGT, per germline. The CDR3 spans 13 residues. V lost 8 bases to trimming and J lost 2 bases; unmatched junction nucleotides: 5. CDR3 protein: CASVGQATYEQYF. CDR3 nucleotide sequence: TGTGCCAGCGTGGGACAGGCGACCTACGAGCAGTACTTC.

This clonotype was detected ten times or more. This chain connects TRBV5-6 to TRBJ1-2, with a possible D match to TRBD1 (5 bases). Germline loops: CDR1 SGHDT, CDR2 YYEEEE. Trimming removed 4 bases at V and 6 bases at J, with 13 bases between. This CDR3 is 13 amino acids long. The CDR3 nucleotides read TGTGCCAGCAGCCTCGGGGGGTACAATGGCTACACCTTC. Its protein is CASSLGGYNGYTF. Full variable domain (remainder filled in from reference TRBV5-6 and TRBJ1-2): DAGVTQSPTHLIKTRGQQVTLRCSPKSGHDTVSWYQQALGQGPQFIFQYYEEEERQRGNFPDRFSGHQFPNYSSELNVNALLLGDSALYLCASSLGGYNGYTFGSGTRLTVV.

The chain is built from TRBV6-5 and TRBJ2-7, with D perhaps being TRBD1 or TRBD2 (6 bases each). In germline, CDR1 is MNHEY, CDR2 SVGAGI. Trimming took 5 bases from V and 3 from J, leaving 17 bases between them. There are 15 residues in the CDR3. The CDR3 DNA follows: TGTGCCAGCAGTACACGACAGGAGGGGGGCTACGAGCAGTACTTC. As protein: CASSTRQEGGYEQYF.

This clonotype showed up just a few times. The chain couples TRBV20-1 to TRBJ2-5, with 8 bases aligning to TRBD1. V was pared by 8 bases and J by 5 bases, with 28 bases of the junction left unmatched. From germline, CDR1 is DFQATT and CDR2 SNEGSKA (reference sequence). CDR3 size: 19 residues. The CDR3 bases are TGCAGTTCTATAGGCCGGGACAGGCAACGGGACCCGACCGGGGAGACCCAGTACTTC. It yields the protein CSSIGRDRQRDPTGETQYF.